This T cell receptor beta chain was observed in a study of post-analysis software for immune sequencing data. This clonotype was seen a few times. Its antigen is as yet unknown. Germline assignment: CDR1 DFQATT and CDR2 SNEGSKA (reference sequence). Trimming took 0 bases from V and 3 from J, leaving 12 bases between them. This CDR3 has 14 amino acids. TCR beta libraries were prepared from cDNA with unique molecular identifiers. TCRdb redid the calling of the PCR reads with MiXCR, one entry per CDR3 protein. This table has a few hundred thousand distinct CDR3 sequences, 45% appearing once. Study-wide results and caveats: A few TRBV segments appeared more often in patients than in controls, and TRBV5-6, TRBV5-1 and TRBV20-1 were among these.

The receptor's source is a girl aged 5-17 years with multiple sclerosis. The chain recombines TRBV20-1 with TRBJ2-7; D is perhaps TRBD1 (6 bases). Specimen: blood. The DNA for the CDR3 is TGCAGTGCTAGAGATCTTACAGGGAGCTACGAGCAGTACTTC. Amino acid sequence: CSARDLTGSYEQYF.